Listed below are T cell receptor beta chains from one sample, sequenced in a study of early T cells in non-severe SARS-CoV-2 infection. In TCRdb, the 5' RACE reads were re-called with MiXCR into one record per CDR3 protein. The table shows roughly 48,000 distinct CDR3 sequences, with roughly 4.5% occurring only once. Sequencing input: whole blood. The receptors come from an adult who was a healthcare worker with PCR-confirmed SARS-CoV-2 infection or an uninfected control (not recorded which). CDR3s include the opening cysteine and the closing phenylalanine or tryptophan. The D gene is left open where the match is weak. The listing skips clone size in some rows; elsewhere it reads once, few, many or a size class.

>many|TRBD2|TRBJ2-1|16|TRBV30
CAWSVRASGPNNEQFF
TGTGCCTGGAGTGTACGGGCTAGCGGGCCTAACAATGAGCAGTTCTTC
>NA|NA|TRBJ2-1|14|TRBV7-9
CASSWGLDRGEQFF
TGTGCCAGCAGCTGGGGACTGGATCGGGGTGAGCAGTTCTTC
>NA|NA|TRBJ2-2|15|TRBV6-1
CASSEFQFNTGELFF
TGTGCCAGCAGTGAATTCCAGTTCAACACCGGGGAGCTGTTTTTT
>many|NA|TRBJ2-7|13|TRBV7-2
CASSLEFGGQQYF
TGTGCCAGCAGCTTAGAGTTCGGGGGCCAGCAGTACTTC
>many|NA|TRBJ1-1|14|TRBV3-1
CASSQDFGNTEAFF
TGTGCCAGCAGCCAAGATTTCGGGAACACTGAAGCTTTCTTT
>many|NA|TRBJ1-1|11|TRBV18
CATRGEVEAFF
TGTGCCACCAGGGGAGAGGTTGAAGCTTTCTTT
>many|NA|TRBJ2-3|13|TRBV9
CASSAITGSSQYF
TGTGCCAGCAGCGCAATTACTGGGTCCTCGCAGTATTTT
>many|NA|TRBJ1-2|15|TRBV19
CASSIGLGTSDGYTF
TGTGCCAGTAGTATCGGACTCGGGACTTCTGATGGCTACACCTTC
>NA|NA|TRBJ1-2|18|TRBV9
CASSPRQRLSAGNYGYTF
TGTGCCAGCAGCCCACGACAGAGGTTGTCGGCAGGGAACTATGGCTACACCTTC
>many|NA|TRBJ2-7|14|TRBV29-1
CSVDGVSNSYEQYF
TGCAGCGTTGACGGCGTCTCAAACTCCTACGAGCAGTACTTC
>many|NA|TRBJ2-3|14|TRBV5-1
CASSLSGPLDTQYF
TGCGCCAGCAGCTTAAGCGGGCCCTTAGATACGCAGTATTTT
>NA|NA|TRBJ1-3|14|TRBV2
CACDTSRVGNTIYF
TGTGCCTGTGACACCAGCAGGGTTGGAAACACCATATATTTT